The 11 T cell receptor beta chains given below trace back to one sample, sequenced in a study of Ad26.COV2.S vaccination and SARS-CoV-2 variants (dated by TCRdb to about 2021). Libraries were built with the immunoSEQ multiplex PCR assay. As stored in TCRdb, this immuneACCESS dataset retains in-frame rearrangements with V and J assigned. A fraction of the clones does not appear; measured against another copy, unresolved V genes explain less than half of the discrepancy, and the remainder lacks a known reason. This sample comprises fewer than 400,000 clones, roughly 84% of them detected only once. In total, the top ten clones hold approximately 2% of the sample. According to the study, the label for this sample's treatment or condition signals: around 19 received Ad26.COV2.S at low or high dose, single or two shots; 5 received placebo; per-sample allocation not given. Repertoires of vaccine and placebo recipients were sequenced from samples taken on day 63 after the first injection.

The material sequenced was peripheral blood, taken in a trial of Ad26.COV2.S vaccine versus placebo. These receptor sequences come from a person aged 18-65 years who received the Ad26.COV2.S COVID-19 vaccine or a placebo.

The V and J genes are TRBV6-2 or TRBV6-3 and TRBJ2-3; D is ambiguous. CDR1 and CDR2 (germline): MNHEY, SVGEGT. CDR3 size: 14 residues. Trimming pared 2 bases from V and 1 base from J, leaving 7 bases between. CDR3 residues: CASSYLVGTDTQYF. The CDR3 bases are TGTGCCAGCAGTTACCTGGTGGGCACAGATACGCAGTATTTT.

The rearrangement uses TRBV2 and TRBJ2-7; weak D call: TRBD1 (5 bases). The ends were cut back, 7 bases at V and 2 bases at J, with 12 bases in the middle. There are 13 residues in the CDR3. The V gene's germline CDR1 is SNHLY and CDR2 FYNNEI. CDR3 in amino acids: CASKGIGTYEQYF. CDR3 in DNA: TGTGCCAGCAAGGGGATCGGTACCTACGAGCAGTACTTC. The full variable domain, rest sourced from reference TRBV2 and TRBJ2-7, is EPEVTQTPSHQVTQMGQEVILRCVPISNHLYFYWYRQILGQKVEFLVSFYNNEISEKSEIFDDQFSVERPDGSNFTLKIRSTKLEDSAMYFCASKGIGTYEQYFGPGTRLTVT.

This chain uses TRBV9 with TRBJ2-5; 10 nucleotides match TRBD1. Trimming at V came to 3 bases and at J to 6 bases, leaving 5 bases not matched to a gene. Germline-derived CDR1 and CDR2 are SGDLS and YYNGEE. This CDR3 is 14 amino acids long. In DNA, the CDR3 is TGTGCCAGCAGCGCTGGACAGGGGGGGAAGACCCAGTACTTC. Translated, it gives CASSAGQGGKTQYF.

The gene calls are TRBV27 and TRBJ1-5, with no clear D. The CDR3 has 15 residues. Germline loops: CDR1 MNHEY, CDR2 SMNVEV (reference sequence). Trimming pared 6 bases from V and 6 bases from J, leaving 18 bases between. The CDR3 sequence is CASSPWEGRTQPQHF. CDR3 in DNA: TGTGCCAGCAGCCCCTGGGAGGGCAGGACTCAGCCCCAGCATTTT.

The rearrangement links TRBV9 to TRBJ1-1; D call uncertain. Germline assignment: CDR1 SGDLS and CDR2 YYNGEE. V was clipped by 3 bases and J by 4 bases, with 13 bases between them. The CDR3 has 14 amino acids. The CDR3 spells CASSERAQSTEAFF. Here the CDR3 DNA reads TGTGCCAGCAGCGAAAGGGCGCAGAGCACTGAAGCTTTCTTT. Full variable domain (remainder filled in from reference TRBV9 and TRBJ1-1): DSGVTQTPKHLITATGQRVTLRCSPRSGDLSVYWYQQSLDQGLQFLIQYYNGEERAKGNILERFSAQQFPDLHSELNLSSLELGDSALYFCASSERAQSTEAFFGQGTRLTVV.

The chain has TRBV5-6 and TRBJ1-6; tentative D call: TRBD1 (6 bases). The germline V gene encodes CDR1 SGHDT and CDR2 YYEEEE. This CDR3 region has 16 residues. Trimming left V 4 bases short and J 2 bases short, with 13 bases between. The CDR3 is CASSTPGATYNSPLHF. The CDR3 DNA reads TGTGCCAGCAGCACGCCGGGGGCAACCTATAATTCACCCCTCCACTTT.

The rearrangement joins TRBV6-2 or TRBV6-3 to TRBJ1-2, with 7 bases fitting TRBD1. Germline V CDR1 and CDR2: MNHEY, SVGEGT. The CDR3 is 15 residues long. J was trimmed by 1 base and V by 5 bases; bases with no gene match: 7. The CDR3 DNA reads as TGTGCCAGCAGTCTCCACCGGGACAGTAACTATGGCTACACCTTC. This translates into CASSLHRDSNYGYTF.

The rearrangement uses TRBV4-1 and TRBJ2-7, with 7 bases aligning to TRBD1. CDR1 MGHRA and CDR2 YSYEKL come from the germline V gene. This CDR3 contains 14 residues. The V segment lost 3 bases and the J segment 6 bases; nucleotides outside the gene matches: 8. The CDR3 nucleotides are TGCGCCAGCAGCCAGGGGCTGAGGGACAGCGAGCAGTACTTC. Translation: CASSQGLRDSEQYF.

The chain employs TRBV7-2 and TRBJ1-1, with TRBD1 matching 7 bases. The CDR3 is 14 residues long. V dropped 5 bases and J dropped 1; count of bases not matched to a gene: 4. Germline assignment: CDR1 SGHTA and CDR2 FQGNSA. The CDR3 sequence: CASSIDRANTEAFF. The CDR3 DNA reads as TGTGCCAGCAGCATTGACAGGGCGAACACTGAAGCTTTCTTT. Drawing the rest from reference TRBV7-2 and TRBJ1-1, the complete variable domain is GAGVSQSPSNKVTEKGKDVELRCDPISGHTALYWYRQSLGQGLEFLIYFQGNSAPDKSGLPSDRFSAERTGGSVSTLTIQRTQQEDSAVYLCASSIDRANTEAFFGQGTRLTVV.

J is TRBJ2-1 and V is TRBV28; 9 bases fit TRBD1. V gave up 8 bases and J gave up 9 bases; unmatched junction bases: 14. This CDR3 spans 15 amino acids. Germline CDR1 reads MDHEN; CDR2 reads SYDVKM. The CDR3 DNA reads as TGTGCCAGCTATACACGGGACAGGGTGGGGGGTGAGCAGTTCTTC. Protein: CASYTRDRVGGEQFF.

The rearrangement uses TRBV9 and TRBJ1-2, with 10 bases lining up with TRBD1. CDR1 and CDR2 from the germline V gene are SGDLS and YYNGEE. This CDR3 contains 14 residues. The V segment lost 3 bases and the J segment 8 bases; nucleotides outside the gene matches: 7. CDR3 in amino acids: CASSEGTGVWGYTF. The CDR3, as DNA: TGTGCCAGCAGCGAGGGGACAGGGGTGTGGGGCTACACCTTC.